This record looks at one T cell receptor (beta chain) sequence and its context. Its antigen is not identified. The source of the sample is a study of cytomegalovirus exposure and HLA in healthy donors. About the study: A prior study identified over 100 million unique TCR beta sequences from some 180 million T cells.

The PCR ran on 60 Vbeta and 13 Jbeta primers. Method: immunoSEQ multiplex PCR; TCRdb's copy keeps in-frame clones and lacks some. This table holds some 150,000 clones, about 64% found once. Study-level findings and limits: CMV antigen specificity was confirmed in vitro for a few CMV-associated chains.

The CDR3 consists of 12 residues. In germline, CDR1 is GTSNPN, CDR2 SVGIG (reference sequence). V lost 5 bases, J lost 4 bases, and 1 base stayed unmatched. This chain joins TRBV30 and TRBJ1-5; 8 bases line up with TRBD1. Sequences were obtained from PBMCs. This sequence was found in a woman aged 30 to 39 in good health and CMV-seropositive. CDR3 in amino acids: CAWGQGNQPQHF. CDR3 sequence (DNA): TGTGCCTGGGGACAGGGTAATCAGCCCCAGCATTTT.